The present T cell receptor beta chain was sequenced within a study of T cell repertoires in cytomegalovirus infection. Study overall: Recently identified HLA-C-restricted CMV epitopes and well-studied HLA-B-restricted CMV epitopes were used by the study. Indications of both CMV infection and matching HLA type were provided by public TCR beta signatures.

Study-wide points: What dominated the ex vivo response were HLA-C-restricted CMV-specific TCR beta clonotypes. Adding up the frequency of public TCR beta families identified people who carried CMV plus the relevant HLA.

This CDR3 region has 13 residues. Trimming shortened V by 5 bases and J by 6 bases, and 13 bases separated the two germline ends. The germline gives CDR1 MNHEY, CDR2 SVGEGT. In TCRdb, the reads were re-called with MiXCR into one record per CDR3 protein. The sample yields around 900,000 distinct CDR3 sequences, 25% to 40% seen once. Details on this clonotype: Antigen specificity is unknown.

This sample comprised cultured CD8+ T cells from PBMCs, obtained from culture after CMV antigen stimulation. The chain recombines TRBV6-2 or TRBV6-3 with TRBJ1-2; the D is unclear. The TCR originated in a human donor in good health (CMV status not recorded). Some clones in this sample may be carry-over from other donors' samples. CDR3: CASSPQPRDGYTF. CDR3 nucleotide sequence: TGTGCCAGCAGTCCACAGCCAAGGGATGGCTACACCTTC.